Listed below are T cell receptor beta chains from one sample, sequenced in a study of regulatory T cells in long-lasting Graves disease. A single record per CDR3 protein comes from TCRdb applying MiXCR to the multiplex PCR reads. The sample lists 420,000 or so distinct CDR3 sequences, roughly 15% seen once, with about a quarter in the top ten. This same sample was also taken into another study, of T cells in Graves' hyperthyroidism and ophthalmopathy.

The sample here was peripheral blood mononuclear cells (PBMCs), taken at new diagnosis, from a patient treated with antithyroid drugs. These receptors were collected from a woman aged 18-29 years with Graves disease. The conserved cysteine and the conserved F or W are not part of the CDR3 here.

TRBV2,ASSEDRGRTDTQY
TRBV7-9,ASSLSLPGTGRTGELF
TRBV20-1,SARTGRNQPQH
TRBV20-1,SAKGPWDTGELF
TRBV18,ASSPGQGPNYGYT
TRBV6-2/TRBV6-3,ASSYRSRVGNQPQH
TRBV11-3,ASSLGLAGGLF
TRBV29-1,SVGPAMPDTQY
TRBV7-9,ASSLVLLGNNEQF
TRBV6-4,ASSDNRNTEAF
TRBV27,ASSWRTEKAF
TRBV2,ASSEQTVVSNQPQH
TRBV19,ASGFTVTTGELF
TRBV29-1,STPGGQSLETQY
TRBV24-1,ATSDAQVYTQY
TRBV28,ASKGEIAGGPRPKNIQY
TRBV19,ASSGTSGTETQY
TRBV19,ASSPRTGGNYNEQF
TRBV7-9,ASSPPGGWDTEAF
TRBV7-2,ASSQTGGREPQH
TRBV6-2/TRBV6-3,ASSRVPWNTEAF
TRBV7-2,ASSSTGLGYGYT
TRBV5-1,ASSLVSGYNSPLH
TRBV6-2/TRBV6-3,ASIPPAASYEQY
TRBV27,ASSFVAGTHYTEAF
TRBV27,ASSLRRGVGNEQF
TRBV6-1,ASTQIASGRYFQETQY
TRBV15,ATSQKLVEKPYNEQF
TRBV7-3,ASSLIGTGELF
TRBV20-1,SARDSPSRTIY
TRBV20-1,SARGRARERNTIY
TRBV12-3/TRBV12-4,ASRGTGPDEQY
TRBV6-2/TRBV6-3,ASSFKLLQGTSDPTYEQY
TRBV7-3,ASSTLQGGEAF
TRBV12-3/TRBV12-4,ASSLLPGLDPYEQY
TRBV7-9,ASSPGQLSLH
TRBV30,AWSETGDNEQF
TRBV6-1,ASRTTSGANTGELF
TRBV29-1,SVEDSDWGSPYEQY
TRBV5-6,ASSRPMEGGQGYGYT